This TCR beta chain was recorded in a study of PD-1 blockade in classical Hodgkin lymphoma. Study-wide results and caveats: Relative to healthy donors, newly diagnosed patients reportedly had lower baseline TCR diversity, which was reported as lower still in relapsed/refractory patients. Causes of the repertoire differences remain undefined, possibly disease activity or prior therapy. Prior to therapy, complete responders displayed diversity much like that of newly diagnosed patients.

Regarding this clone: Its target is unknown.

All patients relapsed after autologous stem cell transplantation, and brentuximab vedotin exposure varied. From germline, CDR1 is SEHNR and CDR2 FQNEAQ (reference sequence). The CDR3 length is 13 residues. The V end was cut by 5 bases, the J end by 4 bases, with 9 bases between. The method was immunoSEQ multiplex PCR; TCRdb's version includes in-frame clones alone and lacks a portion of them. The data contain roughly 11,000 clones, around 84% of them singletons. The chain is built from TRBV7-9 and TRBJ1-5; D ambiguous. The receptor was derived from a human donor with classical Hodgkin lymphoma. The sample here was peripheral blood mononuclear cells (PBMCs), taken at baseline. CDR3 sequence reads: CASSVTENQPQHF. The CDR3 DNA follows: TGTGCCAGCAGCGTTACGGAAAATCAGCCCCAGCATTTT.